This TCR beta chain was recovered during a study of blood T cell repertoires in COVID-19 (dated by TCRdb to between 2020 and 2021). At the level of the whole study: Samples covering the acute and convalescent phases of COVID-19 were provided by collaborators in the United States, Italy and Spain. Nearly every sample came with metadata listing a de-identified subject ID, COVID-19 status, age in years and sex. Samples were obtained from the ongoing ImmuneRACE study (first 160 participants) and from 1,000 to 1,500 subjects provided by 6 global collaborators. Subjects who had been exposed to COVID-19, were actively infected with it, or had recovered from it provided the deeply sampled blood TCRbeta repertoires that made up the dataset. The repertoires were released in a freely available public database meant as a resource for research on the immune response to SARS-CoV-2. Where available, HLA class I and class II types were obtained from metadata supplied by the sample provider rather than from assay-based typing. The prospective study material was composed of cDNA or gDNA derived from T cells, B-cell-depleted T cells, or PBMCs. On the study overall, not on this receptor specifically: How much clinical and demographic metadata was included differed by source and by participant, and the metadata was provided uncurated.

CDR1 and CDR2 (MDHEN, SYDVKM) derive from the germline V gene. Measured from the cysteine to the phenylalanine, the CDR3 is 14 residues long. The retained sequence is limited to the CDR3, 42 bases, with the frame set at the first base. V sheds 3 bases and J sheds 7 bases, leaving 14 bases between their ends. About this clone itself: What this receptor recognizes is not known. Base-call qualities are not available, and no considerably larger clone is one nucleotide away.

The collaborating institutions used their own protocols to collect whole blood in K2EDTA tubes. For TCRbeta analysis, collaborator samples were shipped as frozen whole blood, as isolated PBMCs, or as DNA extracted from either sample type. The immunoSEQ Assay, a bias-controlled multiplex PCR, was used to amplify TCRbeta CDR3 regions from genomic DNA. Concerning the study's data processing: Within the assay, amplification of reference gene primers was used to estimate how many nucleated cells each sample contained. To quantify the absolute abundance of each unique TCRbeta CDR3 rearrangement, sequence reads were collapsed and filtered. For each sample, productive Simpson clonality was calculated by taking the square root of Simpson's diversity index across productive rearrangements. In its TCRdb copy, this immuneACCESS table keeps in-frame sequences only and misses some clones. Where compared with another copy, unresolved V genes explain less than half of these, and the others have no known cause. That table gives V, J and clone size, and the DNA gave D and trimming. This sample holds 100,000 to 150,000 clones; under 85% were observed only once. The ten largest account for roughly 10% of the sample.

The rearrangement joined TRBV28 to TRBJ2-3, and the D gene may be TRBD1, 6 bases matching. This sequence originates from a man aged 60 to 69 with acute or convalescent COVID-19. Material for sequencing was peripheral blood. The nucleotide sequence reads as follows: TGTGCCAGCAGTTTTTCCAAGGGGGACAATACGCAGTATTTT. It encodes CASSFSKGDNTQYF. The full variable domain, with segments outside the CDR3 supplied by the reference TRBV28 and TRBJ2-3 proteins, appears as DVKVTQSSRYLVKRTGEKVFLECVQDMDHENMFWYRQDPGLGLRLIYFSYDVKMKEKGDIPEGYSVSREKKERFSLILESASTNQTSMYLCASSFSKGDNTQYFGPGTRLTVL.